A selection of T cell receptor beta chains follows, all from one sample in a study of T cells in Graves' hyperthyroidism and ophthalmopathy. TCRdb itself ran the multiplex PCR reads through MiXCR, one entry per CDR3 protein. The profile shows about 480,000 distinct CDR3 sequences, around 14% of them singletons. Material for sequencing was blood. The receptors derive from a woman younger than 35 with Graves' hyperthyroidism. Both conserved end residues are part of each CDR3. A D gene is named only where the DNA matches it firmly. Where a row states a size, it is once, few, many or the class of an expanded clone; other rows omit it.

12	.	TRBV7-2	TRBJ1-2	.	TGTGCCAGCAGCTTACAAGGGCCGGGCTACACCTTC	CASSLQGPGYTF
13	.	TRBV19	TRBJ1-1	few	TGTGCCAGTAGTCTAGGGGCCGACACTGAAGCTCTCTTT	CASSLGADTEALF
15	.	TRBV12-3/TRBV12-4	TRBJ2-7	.	TGTGCCAGCAGCTTGCATAGGAGGGCCAGGGACGAGCAGTACTTC	CASSLHRRARDEQYF
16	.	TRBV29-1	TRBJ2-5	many	TGCAGCGTCGCCCGACAGGACGCAGGGTTAGCGGAGACCCAGTACTTC	CSVARQDAGLAETQYF
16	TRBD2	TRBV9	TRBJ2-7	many	TGTGCCAGCAGCGTAGAATCGGCTAGCGGGAGGGGTGAGCAGTACTTC	CASSVESASGRGEQYF
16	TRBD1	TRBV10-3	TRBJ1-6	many	TGTGCCACCGACCAAGGGACAGGGGCGATAAATTCACCCCTCCACTTT	CATDQGTGAINSPLHF
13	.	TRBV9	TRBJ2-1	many	TGTGCCAGCAGCGGACTAGTGCGCAATGAGCAGTTCTTC	CASSGLVRNEQFF
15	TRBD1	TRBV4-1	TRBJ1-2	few	TGCGCCAGCAGCCAACCACAGGGGGCCCACTATGGCTACACCTTC	CASSQPQGAHYGYTF
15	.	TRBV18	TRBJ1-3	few	TGTGCCAGCTCACCAGAGGGATGGTCTGGAAACACCATATATTTT	CASSPEGWSGNTIYF
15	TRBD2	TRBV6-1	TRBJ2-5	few	TGTGCCAGCAGTGAAGCGGGGACTACGGTCGAGACCCAGTACTTC	CASSEAGTTVETQYF
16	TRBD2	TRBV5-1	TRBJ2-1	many	TGCGCCAGCAGACCCACTGCTAGCGGCTCCTACAATGAGCAGTTCTTC	CASRPTASGSYNEQFF
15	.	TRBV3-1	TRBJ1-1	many	TGTGCCAGCAGCCCCCCGACAGGACAGAACACTGAAGCTTTCTTT	CASSPPTGQNTEAFF
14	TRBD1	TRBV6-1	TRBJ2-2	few	TGTGCCAGCAGCCCCGGACAGGCCGGAGGGGAGCTGTTTTTT	CASSPGQAGGELFF
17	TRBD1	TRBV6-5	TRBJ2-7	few	TGTGCCAGCAGTTACTCGATTAGGGACAGGGGTCGAGGCGAGCAGTACTTC	CASSYSIRDRGRGEQYF
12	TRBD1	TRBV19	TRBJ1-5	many	TGTGCCAGTAGTTCCCGGACAGGGACGCAGCATTTT	CASSSRTGTQHF
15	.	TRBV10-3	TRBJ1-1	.	TGTGCCATCAGTGAGGCTGGCGGAGAGAACACTGAAGCTTTCTTT	CAISEAGGENTEAFF
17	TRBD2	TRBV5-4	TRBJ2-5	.	TGTGCCAGCAGCCCTACTAGCGGGGGGCCTAGCCAAGAGACCCAGTACTTC	CASSPTSGGPSQETQYF
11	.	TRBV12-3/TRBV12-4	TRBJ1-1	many	TGTGCCAGCACTACCGGGACCGAAGCTTTCTTT	CASTTGTEAFF
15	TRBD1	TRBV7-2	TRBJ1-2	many	TGTGCCAGCAGCCCCGGACAGGGCATGGGCTATGGCTACACCTTC	CASSPGQGMGYGYTF
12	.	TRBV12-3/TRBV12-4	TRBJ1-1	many	TGTGCCAGCAGTTTTTATCGGGCTGAAGCTTTCTTT	CASSFYRAEAFF
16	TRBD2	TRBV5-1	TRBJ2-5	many	TGCGCCAGCAGCTTGGCCGTAGCGGGAAGCTCAGAGACCCAGTACTTC	CASSLAVAGSSETQYF
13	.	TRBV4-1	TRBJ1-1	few	TGCGCCAGCAGCCAAGATGCGAACACTGAAGCTTTCTTT	CASSQDANTEAFF
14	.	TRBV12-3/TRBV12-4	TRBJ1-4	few	TGTGCCAGCAGTTTGGAATCAACTAATGAAAAACTGTTTTTT	CASSLESTNEKLFF
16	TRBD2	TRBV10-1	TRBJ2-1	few	TGCGCCAGCAGTGAGTCTGAACTAGCGGGAGCTTCGAGGCAGTTCTTC	CASSESELAGASRQFF
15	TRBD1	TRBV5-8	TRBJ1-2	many	TGTGCCAGCAGCACTCCGGGACAGGGCCGCTATGGCTACACCTTC	CASSTPGQGRYGYTF
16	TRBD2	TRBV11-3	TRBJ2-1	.	TGTGCCAGCAGCTTAGGGGGTATAGCGGCGGGAGGGGAGCAGTTCTTC	CASSLGGIAAGGEQFF
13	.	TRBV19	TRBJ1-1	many	TGTGCCAGTACCGGGACCGTACACACTGAAGCTTTCTTT	CASTGTVHTEAFF
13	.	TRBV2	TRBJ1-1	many	TGTGCCAGCAGACCGACGTGGAACACTGAAGCTTTCTTT	CASRPTWNTEAFF
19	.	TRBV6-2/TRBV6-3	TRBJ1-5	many	TGTGCCAGCAGCGCCGAGGGAAGGAGGGGGGACTATAGCAATCAGCCCCAGCATTTT	CASSAEGRRGDYSNQPQHF
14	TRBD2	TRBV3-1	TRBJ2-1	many	TGTGCCAGCAGCCAGGTAGCGGGATGGAATGAGCAGTTCTTC	CASSQVAGWNEQFF
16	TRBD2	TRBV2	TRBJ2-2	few	TGTGCCAGCACACTAACTAGCGGAGGGCACACCGGGGAGCTGTTTTTT	CASTLTSGGHTGELFF
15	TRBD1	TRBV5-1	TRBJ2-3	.	TGCGCCAGCAGCGATTTGACAGGGGGGACCGATACGCAGTATTTT	CASSDLTGGTDTQYF
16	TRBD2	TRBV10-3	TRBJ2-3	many	TGTGCCATGGGGCCCCGGACTAGCGGGAGCACAGATACGCAGTATTTT	CAMGPRTSGSTDTQYF
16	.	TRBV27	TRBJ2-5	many	TGTGCCAGCAGTTCACCGGACGGGGACCACCAAGAGACCCAGTACTTC	CASSSPDGDHQETQYF
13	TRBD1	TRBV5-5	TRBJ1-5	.	TGTGCCAGCACCGGGACAGGCAATCAGCCCCAGCATTTT	CASTGTGNQPQHF
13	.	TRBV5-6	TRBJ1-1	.	TGTGCCAGCAGCTCGGACGGTTACACTGAAGCTTTCTTT	CASSSDGYTEAFF
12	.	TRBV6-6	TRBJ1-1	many	TGTGCCAGCAGTTACTCGTCTGGTGAAGCTTTCTTT	CASSYSSGEAFF
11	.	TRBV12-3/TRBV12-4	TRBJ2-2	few	TGTGCCAGCAGTTTACAGGGAGTCGTGTTTTTT	CASSLQGVVFF
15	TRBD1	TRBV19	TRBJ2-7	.	TGTGCCAGTAGTGATCAGGACAGGCGGGCTTACGAGCAGTACTTC	CASSDQDRRAYEQYF
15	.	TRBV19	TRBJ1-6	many	TGTGCCAGTAGTATAGATTGGGCAGGGGACTCACCCCTCCACTTT	CASSIDWAGDSPLHF
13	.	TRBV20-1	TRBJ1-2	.	TGCAGTGCTAGGATGGCAGGCTATTATGGCTACACCTTC	CSARMAGYYGYTF
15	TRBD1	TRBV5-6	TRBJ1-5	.	TGTGCCAGCAGCTTATACAGGGGGCGCAGTCAGCCCCAGCATTTT	CASSLYRGRSQPQHF
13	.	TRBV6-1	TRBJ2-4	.	TGTACCAGCAGGGAGGGGGCGCAAAACATTCAGTACTTC	CTSREGAQNIQYF
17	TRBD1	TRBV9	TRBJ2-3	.	TGTGCCAGCAGCGTGGAGGACAGGGGGCTTCCCACAGATACGCAGTATTTT	CASSVEDRGLPTDTQYF
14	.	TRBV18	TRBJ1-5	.	TGTGCCAGCTCACCGACGGGGGAACGACAGCCCCAGCATTTT	CASSPTGERQPQHF
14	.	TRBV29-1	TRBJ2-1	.	TGCAGCGTTGAAAGGGGTTCGTGGTACAATGAGCAGTTCTTC	CSVERGSWYNEQFF
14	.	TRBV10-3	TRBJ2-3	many	TGTGCCATCAGTGGATCCGAATCTGCAGATACGCAGTATTTT	CAISGSESADTQYF
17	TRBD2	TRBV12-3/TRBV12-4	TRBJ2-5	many	TGTGCCAGCAGTTTAATACTAGCGGGAGGGCGCCAAGAGACCCAGTACTTC	CASSLILAGGRQETQYF
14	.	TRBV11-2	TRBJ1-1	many	TGTGCCAGCAGCTTAGATTTGTCAACAGCTGAAGCTTTCTTT	CASSLDLSTAEAFF
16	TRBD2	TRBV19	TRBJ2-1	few	TGTGCCGGTAGTCCGTTTGGCGGGAGTACGGACAATGAGCAGTTCTTC	CAGSPFGGSTDNEQFF
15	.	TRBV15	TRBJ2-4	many	TGTGCCACCAGCAGAGATGGCCAGGACAAAAACATTCAGTACTTC	CATSRDGQDKNIQYF
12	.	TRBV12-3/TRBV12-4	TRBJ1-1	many	TGTGCCAGCGGCGAAGCGAACACTGAAGCTTTCTTT	CASGEANTEAFF
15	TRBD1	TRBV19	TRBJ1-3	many	TGTGCCAGTAGTGGACAGGGGCTCGCTGGAAACACCATATATTTT	CASSGQGLAGNTIYF
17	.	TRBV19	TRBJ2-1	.	TGTGCCAGTAGTATGGGGCTAATTCGAATGTCCTACAATGAGCAGTTCTTC	CASSMGLIRMSYNEQFF